Listed here are 5 T cell receptor beta chains from one sample, sequenced in a study of shared clonotypes between healthy human individuals. Method: immunoSEQ multiplex PCR; TCRdb's copy keeps in-frame clones and lacks some. The data show 2 million to 3 million clones, more than 85% seen once. The specimen sequenced was naive CD4+ T cells from PBMCs. Indicated subset: CD45RA+ positively selected. The receptors stem from a man aged 18 to 29 in good health. Some clones in this sample may be carry-over from other donors' samples.

The rearrangement joins TRBV4-3 to TRBJ1-2, with D possibly being TRBD1 (5 bases). Trimming shortened V by 1 base and J by 3 bases, and 12 bases separated the two germline ends. This CDR3 has 15 amino acids. CDR1 is LGHNA, CDR2 YSLEER, per germline. In DNA form, the CDR3 reads TGCGCCAGCAGCCAAGGCGTAGGGGAGGACTATGGCTACACCTTC. Translating it yields CASSQGVGEDYGYTF.

The chain has TRBV2 and TRBJ1-4; 9 bases are shared with TRBD1. This CDR3 contains 16 residues. V dropped 2 bases and J dropped 8; count of bases not matched to a gene: 9. The germline V gene has CDR1 SNHLY and CDR2 FYNNEI. This CDR3 is CASSEMRGQGNEKLFF. CDR3 sequence (DNA): TGTGCCAGCAGTGAAATGCGCGGACAGGGGAACGAAAAACTGTTTTTT.

This rearrangement joins TRBV7-8 to TRBJ2-7, with TRBD2 as a possible D gene (5 bases). Germline values: CDR1 SGHVS, CDR2 FQNEAQ. The length of the CDR3 is 14 residues. V was shortened by 5 bases and J by 3 bases, with 14 bases between the two germline ends. The CDR3 coding sequence is TGTGCCAGCAGCCCACCCGGGGTTAACTACGAGCAGTACTTC. The encoded protein is CASSPPGVNYEQYF.

Regarding this clone: This CDR3 is also generated by other DNA sequences in the sample. The chain recombines TRBV5-6 with TRBJ2-7; 11 positions agree with TRBD2. The CDR3 has 14 residues. The germline CDR1 and CDR2 sequences are SGHDT and YYEEEE. V gave up 4 bases and J gave up 1 base; unmatched junction bases: 1. The CDR3 loop reads CASSPSGGSYEQYF. The CDR3, as DNA: TGTGCCAGCAGCCCTAGCGGGGGGTCCTACGAGCAGTACTTC.

J is TRBJ1-4 and V is TRBV18, with a tentative D call TRBD1 (6 bases). From germline, CDR1 is KGHSH and CDR2 LQKENI. This CDR3 spans 15 amino acids. Trimming took 2 bases from V and 0 from J, leaving 7 bases between them. As DNA, the CDR3 is TGTGCCAGCTCACCAAGGGGGACAACTAATGAAAAACTGTTTTTT. Protein product: CASSPRGTTNEKLFF.